The text below deals with one T cell receptor (beta chain). Its antigen specificity is not known. The sample holds no much larger clone one base away, and base qualities are not on file. The cohort was made up of approximately 670 healthy bone marrow donors. All cohort members were sampled while nominally healthy, although unrecorded immune exposures were likely present. The donor tested CMV seronegative and was one of the 352 seronegative cohort members. A peripheral blood sample was collected from each donor, and TCR beta sequencing was performed on peripheral blood mononuclear cells. Genomic DNA was extracted from the blood cell samples with the Qiagen DNeasy Blood Extraction Kit. The record originates from a study of cytomegalovirus exposure and HLA in healthy donors (dated by TCRdb to the late 2010s). The study in broad terms: In an earlier analysis of 450 to 750 of the donors, 250 to 350 Gb of sequence data and about 110 million unique TCR beta sequences from about 179 million T cells were reported. About 320 gigabases of sequencing data and some 85 million unique TCR sequences were included in an early release covering under 650 HLA-typed donors. Of the 398 genotyped donors, around 81% fell in the genetic ancestry cluster associated with self-reported Caucasian donors. The aim of the study was to test whether cataloging public T cell receptors could identify signatures of past pathogen exposure. Using immunosequencing, the study profiled T cell repertoires from around 670 subjects and related those repertoires to cytomegalovirus serostatus. A separate validation cohort of over a hundred different subjects was used in addition to the 666-subject first cohort. To predict cytomegalovirus infection status, the study brought together high-throughput TCR immunosequencing, statistical association of individual TCRs with disease status, and machine learning. In a later analysis, previously published TCR beta repertoires from 600 to 850 donors were re-analyzed and high-resolution HLA genotyping was added so that TCR occurrence patterns could be studied. In the later analysis, no new phenotypic data were used to find candidate immune exposures; instead, reliance was placed on TCR beta sequences and their occurrence across donors. An earlier analysis of 587 of the donors used high-throughput TCR beta sequencing to judge whether each TCR beta V gene segment behaved as functional or pseudogenic. Donor age, sex, ethnicity and CMV serostatus were collected together with the repertoire data. Genome-wide SNP genotypes for about 55% of the roughly 670 donors were used in a later genetic analysis, which treated that subset as a discovery cohort. All discovery cohort repertoires had been generated on a single sequencing platform. Class I and class II HLA loci were covered by the typing at four-digit resolution. The number of typed donors differed by locus: about 620-640 for A, B, C, DRB1 and DQB1; some 500 for DQA1; fewer than 610 for DPA1; and about 450 for DPB1. Roughly 5 DR-DQ haplotypes were handled as single units for association and clustering, since linkage in the cohort was strong. Across about 380 genotyped donors of the cohort, an average of about 240,000 unique TCR beta nucleotide sequences per donor were sequenced, and roughly 20% of those sequences were non-productive.

Overall study outcomes, separate from this receptor: Cytomegalovirus status was reported to be diagnosed by the classifier with high specificity and sensitivity in both the original and validation cohorts. Compared with the 666-donor mean, donors in an Asian-associated ancestry cluster had fewer N-insertions in productive TCRs, according to a later genetic analysis. Because HLA typing was unavailable for some donors at each locus, only the typed subset was used in association tests. Presence/absence analyses assumed roughly uniform sequencing depth across donors, an assumption that may not hold. In an earlier analysis of roughly 560 of the donors, most TCR beta V segments were observed in productive rearrangements about 87% or about 30% of the time, broadly matching IMGT annotations. A later analysis found that HLA-associated TCR beta chains were more clonally expanded and had lower generation probabilities than equally common non-associated chains. An association between a missense DCLRE1C variant and V-gene and J-gene trimming of TCR beta chains was found in a later genetic analysis and replicated in an independent cohort. The study gave a list of under 200 TCR beta chains associated with cytomegalovirus. According to the authors, the approach could potentially be generalized to other disease states and immunological phenotypes. Most TCR sequences were observed very rarely across donors, whereas some public TCRs were present in many individuals. The sequencing pipeline was judged likely to have produced a cluster of highly shared sequence variants as a technical artifact. Correlated functional status among segregating V segments might be attributable to linkage disequilibrium, but an unknown experimental factor could not be ruled out. At a false discovery rate of 0.05, a later analysis linked roughly 17,000 TCR beta sequences to specific HLA alleles. A further reported finding was that TCR beta sequences accurately predicted the HLA-A and HLA-B alleles for most subjects in the first cohort. The earlier analysis of nearly 600 of the donors excluded approximately 17 rarely observed V segments, including chromosome 9 orphons, because counts were too low. According to a later analysis, parvovirus B19, influenza, CMV and Epstein-Barr virus appeared linked to several top co-occurrence clusters. Some IMGT-functional V segments, including TRBV6-2 and TRBV6-3, could not be told apart with the 87-base-pair reads, so those segments were excluded. When HLA alleles, especially DR and DQ, strongly co-occurred, TCR associations were difficult to assign to individual alleles. Immune exposure information for the cohort was limited to CMV serostatus. Only TCR beta chains were sequenced in this cohort, and the absence of alpha or paired-chain data limited detectable features. A few of the identified cytomegalovirus-associated TCR beta chains were confirmed in vitro to be specific for cytomegalovirus antigens. In a later analysis, the rate of TCR association differed among HLA loci, with DRB1 alleles having the most associated TCRs and HLA-C alleles having the fewest. According to a later analysis, most CMV-associated TCR beta chains appeared to be HLA-restricted, and the HLA associations seemed to be driven largely by CMV exposure.

The CDR3 covers 12 residues, taking in both the cysteine and the phenylalanine. The entry retains the CDR3 DNA only, 36 bases that are in frame from base 1. The library was built by means of the immunoSEQ multiplex PCR assay. A mixture of 60 forward primers for TCR Vbeta segments and 13 reverse primers for TCR Jbeta segments was used in the multiplex PCR. A multiplex PCR assay on genomic DNA amplified the CDR3 region of rearranged TCR beta genes. The amplified TCR beta libraries were sequenced on the Illumina HiSeq System as 87-base-pair reads. Under the source paper's analysis protocol: A later analysis counted some 74 million unique TCR beta chains across the 550 to 700 repertoires, and around 9.9 million of these chains were shared by at least two donors. Raw reads were error-corrected and collapsed into unique sequences with a nearest-neighbor algorithm that merged closely related sequences to remove PCR and sequencing errors. Alignment of CDR3 sequences to IMGT reference sequences was used to assign V, D and J gene segments. For a sequence to be retained, at least a six-nucleotide match to both a V gene segment and a J gene segment was required. A rearrangement was called productive if the CDR3 had no stop codons and remained in frame with V and J, and every other rearrangement was called non-productive. CDR3 was defined according to IMGT convention as the region running from the second conserved V-encoded cysteine to the conserved J-encoded phenylalanine. In an earlier analysis of roughly 610 of the donors, sequences lacking an unambiguous match to a single V gene segment were excluded. An earlier analysis of 500 to 700 of the donors classified V segments as functional when productive rearrangements were above 56.7% and as segregating when the standard deviation between donors was above 5%. To diagnose cytomegalovirus status from the catalog of TCR beta chain sequences, a statistical classification framework was built. V and J gene assignment, in a later analysis, came from comparing TCR nucleotide sequences with IMGT/GENE-DB human TR gene sequences. Using the TCRdist pipeline, a later analysis assigned CDR3 sequences along with most-parsimonious VDJ recombination scenarios. In a later analysis, each TCR beta chain was defined by its CDR3 amino acid sequence together with its V-gene family, and reads lacking a unique V-gene family were excluded. A later analysis removed 550 to 700 highly shared, low-generation-probability nucleotide sequences to deal with suspected cross-contamination and a sequencing artifact. For each public chain, a later analysis derived a clonal expansion index from normalized ranks of inferred template counts within each repertoire. A later analysis computed generation probabilities with a VDJ recombination model fitted to out-of-frame rearrangements, and checked the results against IGoR. In a later analysis, TCR-TCR, TCR-HLA and TCR-CMV co-occurrence was scored with hypergeometric tests, and a repertoire-size bias correction was applied to TCR pairs. In a later analysis, false discovery rates were estimated by permuting HLA or CMV assignments 20 times. In a later analysis, co-occurring TCRs were grouped using DBSCAN, with TCRdist sequence similarity added in when clustering inside HLA-allele-positive subsets. Repertoires with fewer than 30,000 or more than 120,000 public chains, plus five repertoires with anomalous nucleotide sharing, were excluded from co-occurrence clustering. This is the immuneACCESS table as TCRdb keeps it, with only in-frame sequences that have V and J called. A part of the clones is gone; compared with another copy, unresolved V genes explain less than half, and the rest is unexplained. The V and J calls and clone size are taken from that table; D and trimming were inferred from the DNA. This sample comprises 120,000 to 150,000 clones, around four fifths of them detected only once. The ten largest clones represent about 2.5% of the sample.

Source material: PBMCs. This TCR derives from a boy younger than 10 in good health and CMV-seronegative. The sequence is built from TRBV21-1 and TRBJ1-1. TRBV21-1 is a pseudogene. The nucleotide sequence is TGTGCCAGCAGCATAGTTGAGACTGAAGCTTTCTTT. It is translated as CASSIVETEAFF.